This is a list of T cell receptor beta chains from one sample in a study of post-analysis software for immune sequencing data. TCRdb reprocessed the PCR reads with MiXCR, giving one entry per CDR3 protein. The sample shows 380,000 or so distinct CDR3 sequences, around a third of them seen only once. The sample taken for sequencing was blood. These receptors all come from a girl under 18 with multiple sclerosis. CDR3s include the opening cysteine and the closing phenylalanine or tryptophan. The order of the fields is V gene, clone size, D gene, J gene, CDR3 protein, CDR3 DNA. D genes are given only for firm matches. The size entry is marked missing in some rows and otherwise reads once, few, many or a size class.

V: TRBV29-1; size: -; D: -; J: TRBJ2-1; CDR3: CSAGGRGYNEQFF; DNA: TGCAGCGCCGGAGGACGGGGGTACAATGAGCAGTTCTTC
V: TRBV29-1; size: -; D: TRBD1; J: TRBJ1-1; CDR3: CSVDGQGTEAFF; DNA: TGCAGCGTTGATGGACAGGGGACTGAAGCTTTCTTT
V: TRBV3-1; size: few; D: -; J: TRBJ2-3; CDR3: CASSNPRDTQYF; DNA: TGTGCCAGCAGCAACCCGCGAGATACGCAGTATTTT
V: TRBV7-2; size: -; D: -; J: TRBJ2-7; CDR3: CASSLVIDEQYF; DNA: TGTGCCAGCAGCTTAGTAATTGACGAGCAGTACTTC
V: TRBV10-1; size: many; D: -; J: TRBJ2-3; CDR3: CASSAGTDTQYF; DNA: TGCGCCAGCAGTGCGGGGACAGATACGCAGTATTTT
V: TRBV29-1; size: -; D: -; J: TRBJ1-2; CDR3: CSGGRQGYGYTF; DNA: TGCAGCGGAGGACGGCAGGGGTATGGCTACACCTTC
V: TRBV20-1; size: -; D: -; J: TRBJ1-6; CDR3: CSATQGGNSPLHF; DNA: TGCAGTGCGACTCAGGGAGGGAATTCACCCCTCCACTTT
V: TRBV28; size: many; D: TRBD2; J: TRBJ2-1; CDR3: CASSFQAGPGNEQFF; DNA: TGTGCCAGCAGTTTCCAAGCGGGGCCCGGGAATGAGCAGTTCTTC
V: TRBV4-3; size: -; D: -; J: TRBJ2-3; CDR3: CASSQGGIDTDTQYF; DNA: TGCGCCAGCAGCCAAGGAGGTATAGACACAGATACGCAGTATTTT
V: TRBV12-3/TRBV12-4; size: few; D: -; J: TRBJ1-2; CDR3: CASSYGSGRYTF; DNA: TGTGCCAGCAGTTATGGGTCCGGTCGCTACACCTTC
V: TRBV4-1; size: -; D: -; J: TRBJ1-5; CDR3: CASSPNEGSNQPQHF; DNA: TGCGCCAGCAGCCCTAATGAGGGGAGCAATCAGCCCCAGCATTTT
V: TRBV7-2; size: once; D: -; J: TRBJ1-5; CDR3: CASSLVGIQPQHF; DNA: TGTGCCAGCAGCTTAGTGGGGATTCAGCCCCAGCATTTT
V: TRBV7-9; size: -; D: TRBD2; J: TRBJ2-1; CDR3: CASSLEASGYEQFF; DNA: TGTGCCAGCAGCTTAGAGGCTAGCGGCTATGAGCAGTTCTTC
V: TRBV18; size: -; D: -; J: TRBJ2-1; CDR3: CASSPPAAREQFF; DNA: TGTGCCAGCTCACCACCGGCGGCCAGGGAGCAGTTCTTC
V: TRBV5-1; size: few; D: TRBD1; J: TRBJ2-5; CDR3: CASSLLGQQETQYF; DNA: TGCGCCAGCAGCTTGTTGGGACAGCAAGAGACCCAGTACTTC
V: TRBV7-9; size: few; D: TRBD2; J: TRBJ2-7; CDR3: CASSSSLAGRFYEQYF; DNA: TGTGCCAGCAGCTCCAGTCTAGCGGGGAGATTCTACGAGCAGTACTTC
V: TRBV12-3/TRBV12-4; size: few; D: -; J: TRBJ1-5; CDR3: CASSSVRMNQPQHF; DNA: TGTGCCAGCAGTTCAGTGAGAATGAATCAGCCCCAGCATTTT
V: TRBV11-2; size: few; D: -; J: TRBJ2-3; CDR3: CASSFRYTQYF; DNA: TGTGCCAGCAGCTTTAGGTATACGCAGTATTTT
V: TRBV25-1; size: few; D: TRBD1; J: TRBJ1-2; CDR3: CASSGQGSNYGYTF; DNA: TGTGCCAGCAGTGGACAGGGCTCCAACTATGGCTACACCTTC
V: TRBV7-9; size: -; D: TRBD2; J: TRBJ2-1; CDR3: CASNTRLAGTYNEQFF; DNA: TGTGCCAGCAACACAAGACTAGCGGGGACCTACAATGAGCAGTTCTTC
V: TRBV7-2; size: -; D: TRBD2; J: TRBJ2-7; CDR3: CASSSGGTSGGKAYEQYF; DNA: TGTGCCAGCAGCTCAGGAGGGACTAGCGGGGGGAAAGCCTACGAGCAGTACTTC
V: TRBV5-1; size: -; D: -; J: TRBJ1-1; CDR3: CASSSTGPGNTEAFF; DNA: TGCGCCAGCAGCTCTACAGGGCCGGGGAACACTGAAGCTTTCTTT
V: TRBV24-1; size: -; D: -; J: TRBJ1-3; CDR3: CATSEVGPFLYSGNTIYF; DNA: TGTGCCACCAGTGAAGTGGGCCCCTTTCTCTACTCTGGAAACACCATATATTTT
V: TRBV6-5; size: -; D: TRBD1; J: TRBJ1-1; CDR3: CASSTTGYSTEAFF; DNA: TGTGCCAGCAGTACGACAGGGTATTCGACTGAAGCTTTCTTT
V: TRBV27; size: -; D: -; J: TRBJ2-7; CDR3: CASSYGTPYSYEQYF; DNA: TGTGCCAGCAGTTACGGGACGCCGTACTCCTACGAGCAGTACTTC
V: TRBV12-3/TRBV12-4; size: -; D: -; J: TRBJ2-3; CDR3: CASSLSSRGADAQYF; DNA: TGTGCCAGCAGTTTAAGTAGTAGGGGAGCAGATGCGCAGTATTTT
V: TRBV5-1; size: few; D: TRBD2; J: TRBJ2-3; CDR3: CASSKVAGGLSTDTQYF; DNA: TGCGCCAGCAGTAAGGTGGCGGGGGGGCTGAGCACAGATACGCAGTATTTT
V: TRBV11-1; size: few; D: TRBD1; J: TRBJ2-1; CDR3: CASSLDGDRWSYNEQFF; DNA: TGTGCCAGCAGCTTAGATGGGGACAGGTGGAGCTACAATGAGCAGTTCTTC
V: TRBV7-9; size: few; D: -; J: TRBJ1-6; CDR3: CASSLEGDGSPLHF; DNA: TGTGCCAGCAGCTTAGAAGGGGACGGTTCACCCCTCCACTTT
V: TRBV12-3/TRBV12-4; size: -; D: -; J: TRBJ1-5; CDR3: CASSLTTDQPQHF; DNA: TGTGCCAGCAGTTTAACGACAGATCAGCCCCAGCATTTT
V: TRBV6-1; size: few; D: -; J: TRBJ1-4; CDR3: CASTGGANEKLFF; DNA: TGTGCCAGCACGGGGGGAGCTAATGAAAAACTGTTTTTT
V: TRBV20-1; size: -; D: -; J: TRBJ2-7; CDR3: CSARSGAIRPYEQYF; DNA: TGCAGTGCTAGATCCGGGGCCATCCGCCCCTACGAGCAGTACTTC
V: TRBV7-9; size: -; D: -; J: TRBJ2-1; CDR3: CASSLGRAGWIWGNEQFF; DNA: TGTGCCAGCAGCTTGGGTCGGGCAGGGTGGATCTGGGGCAATGAGCAGTTCTTC
V: TRBV12-3/TRBV12-4; size: few; D: -; J: TRBJ1-5; CDR3: CASRYSGAGNQPQHF; DNA: TGTGCCAGCAGATACTCGGGGGCGGGGAATCAGCCCCAGCATTTT
V: TRBV6-4; size: -; D: TRBD2; J: TRBJ2-4; CDR3: CASRDCTTSGGAGSIQYF; DNA: TGTGCCAGCAGGGACTGCACAACTAGCGGGGGGGCCGGCAGCATTCAGTACTTC
V: TRBV12-3/TRBV12-4; size: few; D: -; J: TRBJ1-6; CDR3: CASSQFEPQDSPLHF; DNA: TGTGCCAGCAGTCAGTTTGAGCCCCAGGATTCACCCCTCCACTTT
V: TRBV6-1; size: few; D: -; J: TRBJ1-2; CDR3: CASSDFWSNYGYTF; DNA: TGTGCCAGCAGTGATTTCTGGTCTAACTATGGCTACACCTTC
V: TRBV3-1; size: -; D: -; J: TRBJ1-1; CDR3: CASSQAINRPSGNTEAFF; DNA: TGTGCCAGCAGCCAGGCAATTAACAGGCCGTCGGGAAACACTGAAGCTTTCTTT
V: TRBV4-2; size: -; D: TRBD1; J: TRBJ2-7; CDR3: CASSKTGTGTELYEQYF; DNA: TGTGCCAGCAGCAAAACCGGGACAGGGACCGAGCTTTACGAGCAGTACTTC
V: TRBV3-1; size: few; D: -; J: TRBJ2-3; CDR3: CASSLSPPDTQYF; DNA: TGTGCCAGCAGCCTCAGCCCACCAGATACGCAGTATTTT
V: TRBV7-9; size: -; D: -; J: TRBJ2-1; CDR3: CASSPTRGSYNEQFF; DNA: TGTGCCAGCAGCCCCACCCGGGGTTCCTACAATGAGCAGTTCTTC
V: TRBV28; size: -; D: TRBD2; J: TRBJ2-3; CDR3: CASTSGGRDTQYF; DNA: TGTGCCAGCACGTCGGGGGGGAGGGATACGCAGTATTTT
V: TRBV5-1; size: -; D: TRBD1; J: TRBJ1-5; CDR3: CASSVGTGLNRPQHF; DNA: TGCGCCAGCAGCGTGGGGACAGGGCTCAATCGGCCCCAGCATTTT